These 26 T cell receptor beta chains share one sample of origin, sequenced in a study of response to subunit inactivated influenza vaccine. TCRdb re-analysed the RT-PCR reads in MiXCR, keeping a single row per CDR3 protein. The sample yields roughly 500,000 distinct CDR3 sequences, over 25% seen once. Specimen: CD4+ T cells sorted from PBMCs, collected 5 to 6 days after vaccination. The receptor source for this set is a man between 45 and 60 years old who received an inactivated influenza vaccine.

V usage is TRBV24-1 and J usage is TRBJ2-3, with D possibly being TRBD1 (5 bases). Germline V gene data show CDR1 as KGHDR and CDR2 as SFDVKD. V lost 2 bases and J 6 bases, leaving 14 bases between the germline ends. The CDR3 has 15 residues. The CDR3 sequence is CATSDSDTIMDTQYF. CDR3 DNA sequence: TGTGCCACCAGTGATTCGGACACAATCATGGATACGCAGTATTTT.

This chain joins TRBV7-9 and TRBJ2-2, with TRBD1 identical over 10 bases. With 3 bases clipped from V and 2 bases from J, the junction kept 3 bases outside the gene matches. Germline CDR1 SEHNR, CDR2 FQNEAQ (reference sequence). This CDR3 is 16 amino acids long. The CDR3 DNA reads TGTGCCAGCAGCTTGGGGACAGGGGACAACACCGGGGAGCTGTTTTTT. It encodes CASSLGTGDNTGELFF. Using reference TRBV7-9 and TRBJ2-2 for the parts outside the CDR3, the full variable domain is DTGVSQNPRHKITKRGQNVTFRCDPISEHNRLYWYRQTLGQGPEFLTYFQNEAQLEKSRLLSDRFSAERPKGSFSTLEIQRTEQGDSAMYLCASSLGTGDNTGELFFGEGSRLTVL.

On this clonotype itself: This may arise from a read error, as a much more abundant clone is one base away. V is TRBV12-3 or TRBV12-4 and J is TRBJ2-2, with D unclear. Between the trimmed V and J ends, which lost 3 bases and 3 bases, there was a span of 8 bases. The CDR3 covers 14 residues. The CDR3 here is CASSFLQDTGELFF. Here the CDR3 DNA reads TGTGCCAGCAGTTTTTTGCAGGACACCGGGGAGCTGTTTTTT.

The CDR3 coding sequence is TGTGCCAGCAGCATTGGGTCGCGCACTGAAGCTTTCTTT. This sequence encodes CASSIGSRTEAFF. The gene calls are TRBV6-2 or TRBV6-3 and TRBJ1-1, with unresolved D. The germline V and J ends were trimmed by 6 bases and 4 bases, with 12 bases remaining between them. This CDR3 contains 13 residues. CDR1 is MNHEY and CDR2 is SVGEGT in the germline V gene.

This chain uses TRBV14 with TRBJ2-3; weak D call: TRBD2 (6 bases). Germline V gene sequence: CDR1 SGHDN, CDR2 FVKESK. Trimming removed 2 bases at V and 3 bases at J, with 15 bases between. The CDR3 is 16 amino acids. CDR3 protein: CASSQPRIRGTDTQYF. In nucleotides, the CDR3 is TGTGCCAGCAGCCAACCTCGGATTCGGGGGACAGATACGCAGTATTTT.

This clonotype was seen a few times. V is TRBV7-8 and J is TRBJ1-1; 9 bases line up with TRBD1. Germline V lookup: CDR1 SGHVS, CDR2 FQNEAQ. The J segment lost 7 bases and the V segment lost 5 bases, leaving 8 bases of the junction unmatched. The CDR3 is made up of 14 amino acids. CDR3 nucleotide sequence: TGTGCCAGCAGCGTTGACAGGGGGTATAGTGAAGCTTTCTTT. Its translation: CASSVDRGYSEAFF.

This clonotype was seen a few times. The chain carries TRBV27 and TRBJ2-1; possibly TRBD2 for D (6 bases). The CDR3 extends over 14 amino acids. The V gene's germline CDR1 is MNHEY and CDR2 SMNVEV (reference sequence). V lost 6 bases to trimming and J lost 4 bases, with 13 bases between them. CDR3 residues: CASSYLARYNEQFF. The DNA of the CDR3 is TGTGCCAGCAGCTACCTAGCGAGGTACAATGAGCAGTTCTTC.

The CDR3: CASSQANSGTDTQYF. The CDR3 DNA is TGCGCCAGCAGCCAAGCAAATTCTGGCACAGATACGCAGTATTTT. The gene calls are TRBV4-3 and TRBJ2-3, with D uncertain. CDR1 is LGHNA and CDR2 is YSLEER in the germline V gene. This CDR3 has 15 amino acids. The V end was cut by 1 base, the J end by 1 base, with 9 bases between.

The V and J genes are TRBV7-6 and TRBJ2-3; D is uncertain. Trimming shortened V by 5 bases and J by 1 base, and 13 bases separated the two germline ends. The CDR3 extends over 15 amino acids. CDR1 is SGHVS and CDR2 is FNYEAQ in the germline V gene. The DNA of the CDR3 is TGTGCCAGCAGCCTGACTGAACGCGGCACAGATACGCAGTATTTT. It codes for CASSLTERGTDTQYF.

The chain recombines TRBV12-3 or TRBV12-4 with TRBJ2-2; 7 positions match TRBD1. The J segment lost 11 bases and the V segment lost 5 bases, leaving 8 bases of the junction unmatched. This CDR3 spans 13 amino acids. The CDR3, as DNA: TGTGCCAGCAGTACGACAGGGCTCGGAGAGCTGTTTTTT. Its protein is CASSTTGLGELFF.

The V and J genes are TRBV20-1 and TRBJ1-1; D gene ambiguous. CDR3 size: 16 residues. V lost 4 bases and J 4 bases, leaving 22 bases between the germline ends. In germline, CDR1 is DFQATT, CDR2 SNEGSKA (reference sequence). The CDR3 DNA reads TGCAGTGCTACCCGGCGGGGATACAGTACGGGCACTGAAGCTTTCTTT. Protein: CSATRRGYSTGTEAFF.

The rearrangement links TRBV14 to TRBJ1-1, with a weak D call TRBD1 (5 bases). Trimming removed 4 bases at V and 3 bases at J, with 15 bases between. The CDR3 sequence is 15 residues long. The V gene's germline CDR1 is SGHDN and CDR2 FVKESK. The CDR3 loop is CASSRSSGVYTEAFF. DNA for the CDR3: TGTGCCAGCAGCCGATCCTCGGGGGTGTACACTGAAGCTTTCTTT.

The chain joins TRBV29-1 to TRBJ1-1; no clear D gene. Germline V CDR1 and CDR2: SQVTM, ANQGSEA. The CDR3 length is 13 residues. V was trimmed by 6 bases and J by 1 base, leaving 12 bases between them. The CDR3 DNA sequence: TGCAGCGTAATGGACGGAAGGAACACTGAAGCTTTCTTT. Translated: CSVMDGRNTEAFF.

This clonotype was picked up a small number of times. V and J are TRBV18 and TRBJ2-7; D might be TRBD1 (6 bases). Germline V gene data show CDR1 as KGHSH and CDR2 as LQKENI. V lost 6 bases, J lost 5 bases, and 11 bases lay in between. The CDR3 length is 12 residues. CDR3 amino acids: CASSSGVHEQYF. CDR3 DNA sequence: TGTGCCAGCTCGTCAGGGGTACACGAGCAGTACTTC.

The chain uses TRBV29-1 and TRBJ2-1; D is perhaps TRBD2 (6 bases). The CDR3 length is 13 residues. CDR1 and CDR2 from the germline V gene are SQVTM and ANQGSEA. V was pared by 7 bases and J by 0 bases, with 10 bases between. The CDR3 here is CSARAGSYNEQFF. CDR3 sequence (DNA): TGCAGCGCAAGAGCGGGCTCCTACAATGAGCAGTTCTTC.

This sequence joins TRBV4-2 and TRBJ2-3, with D possibly matching TRBD2 (5 bases). Between the trimmed V and J ends, which lost 3 bases and 0 bases, there was a span of 22 bases. The germline V gene has CDR1 LGHNA and CDR2 YNFKEQ. This CDR3 region has 19 residues. The CDR3 spells CASSHDPRSGRVSTDTQYF. CDR3 bases: TGTGCCAGCAGCCACGACCCTCGGAGCGGAAGGGTTAGCACAGATACGCAGTATTTT.

The chain combines TRBV25-1 with TRBJ2-2, with no clear D. V shed 1 base and J shed 0 bases, with 6 bases lying between them. The CDR3 is made up of 15 amino acids. The germline gives CDR1 MGHDK, CDR2 SYGVNS. The CDR3: CASSESKSNTGELFF. The CDR3 DNA is TGTGCCAGCAGTGAATCTAAATCGAACACCGGGGAGCTGTTTTTT.

In this sample, this clonotype turned up a few times. The rearrangement joins TRBV18 to TRBJ1-1; TRBD1 is a possible D gene (5 bases). Trimming took off 1 base at V and 7 bases at J, with 10 bases between the two ends. The CDR3 runs 13 residues. Germline lookup yields CDR1 KGHSH and CDR2 LQKENI. CDR3 coding DNA: TGTGCCAGCTCACCACAGGGGCTCGTTGAAGCTTTCTTT. Protein: CASSPQGLVEAFF.

The chain combines TRBV7-3 with TRBJ2-5, with 7 bases identical to TRBD1. Per germline, CDR1 SGHTA and CDR2 FQGTGA. The CDR3 is 13 amino acids. The V and J ends lost 3 bases and 5 bases, in that order; junction bases with no gene match: 3. CDR3 sequence: CASSLTRGETQYF. The CDR3 nucleotides are TGTGCCAGCAGCTTGACCAGGGGGGAGACCCAGTACTTC.

V gene TRBV20-1 combines with J gene TRBJ2-3; the D call may be TRBD1 or TRBD2 (6 bases each). From germline, CDR1 is DFQATT and CDR2 SNEGSKA (reference sequence). The CDR3 sequence is 12 residues long. V lost 2 bases and J 6 bases, leaving 9 bases between the germline ends. CDR3 in amino acids: CSARKGGDTQYF. Here the CDR3 DNA reads TGCAGTGCTAGAAAAGGGGGGGATACGCAGTATTTT.

This clonotype was recorded at least ten times. V usage is TRBV12-3 or TRBV12-4 and J usage is TRBJ1-1; possibly TRBD1 for D (6 bases). V dropped 6 bases and J dropped 1 base, with 12 bases sitting between them. This CDR3 spans 14 amino acids. The CDR3 DNA reads as TGTGCCAGCAGGGCTCAACAGGGGAACACTGAAGCTTTCTTT. It codes for CASRAQQGNTEAFF.

The chain joins TRBV20-1 to TRBJ2-7, with D perhaps matching TRBD1 or TRBD2 (7 bases each). Germline CDR1 is DFQATT and CDR2 is SNEGSKA (reference sequence). CDR3 length: 16 amino acids. V was pared by 3 bases and J by 2 bases, with 20 bases between. In DNA, the CDR3 is TGCAGTGCTAGTGCCCCCAGGGGGGCGGGAGCCTACGAGCAGTACTTC. Its translation is CSASAPRGAGAYEQYF.

The rearrangement uses TRBV6-2 or TRBV6-3 and TRBJ2-7, with D possibly matching TRBD1 (5 bases). Germline-derived CDR1 and CDR2 are MNHEY and SVGEGT. V was pared by 4 bases and J by 1 base, with 11 bases between. The CDR3 loop spans 14 amino acids. The CDR3, as DNA: TGTGCCAGCAGTTCCAGGACACATTCCTACGAGCAGTACTTC. This sequence encodes CASSSRTHSYEQYF.

This chain links TRBV6-2 or TRBV6-3 with TRBJ2-3; 15 bases map to TRBD2. The junction had 10 bases not matched to a gene; V was cut back by 4 bases and J by 2 bases. The CDR3 has 19 residues. CDR1 and CDR2 (germline): MNHEY, SVGEGT. CDR3 region: CASSSGTSGGFVATDTQYF. CDR3 bases: TGTGCCAGCAGTTCCGGGACTAGCGGGGGGTTTGTCGCCACAGATACGCAGTATTTT.

The table lists this clonotype with many counts. V gene TRBV20-1 combines with J gene TRBJ2-1; 11 bases match TRBD2. The trim removed 0 bases at V and 10 bases at J, leaving 2 bases unmatched. The germline CDR1 and CDR2 sequences are DFQATT and SNEGSKA (reference sequence). There are 13 residues in the CDR3. CDR3 sequence (DNA): TGCAGTGCTAGAGAAACTAGCGGGGGCGAGCAGTTCTTC. Encoded protein: CSARETSGGEQFF.

This clonotype was found a few times. The chain joins TRBV18 to TRBJ1-1; no firm D call. Looked up from germline, CDR1 is KGHSH and CDR2 is LQKENI. The CDR3 consists of 15 residues. The germline V and J ends were trimmed by 5 bases and 1 base, with 14 bases remaining between them. The CDR3 region is CASSILGQTNTEAFF. CDR3 bases: TGTGCCAGCTCAATCCTCGGCCAGACGAACACTGAAGCTTTCTTT.